Detailed here is one TCR beta chain. Its cognate antigen has yet to be identified. Per-nucleotide qualities are absent, and no much larger clonotype sits a single base away. The germline V gene provides CDR1 SGHVS and CDR2 FNYEAQ. V has 5 bases trimmed and J has 2 bases trimmed; junction bases matching no gene number 6. From cysteine to phenylalanine, the CDR3 is 15 amino acids long. The read is trimmed to its CDR3 DNA, 45 bases read in frame from base 1. The collaborating institutions used their own protocols to collect whole blood in K2EDTA tubes. For TCRbeta analysis, collaborators shipped samples in one of three forms: frozen whole blood, isolated PBMCs, or DNA extracted from either of those sample types. The sample comes from a study of blood T cell repertoires in COVID-19 (dated by TCRdb to 2020 to 2021). Describing the broader study: Samples covering the acute and convalescent phases of COVID-19 were provided by collaborators in the United States, Italy and Spain. The material from the prospective study consisted of cDNA or gDNA derived from T cells, B-cell-depleted T cells, or PBMCs. Deeply sampled blood TCRbeta repertoires from subjects exposed to, actively infected with, or recovered from COVID-19 were included in the dataset. The repertoires were released in a freely available public database meant as a resource for research on the immune response to SARS-CoV-2. Samples were obtained from the ongoing ImmuneRACE study (first 160 participants) and from approximately 1,200 subjects provided by 6 global collaborators. Nearly every sample came with metadata listing a de-identified subject ID, COVID-19 status, age in years and sex. Where available, HLA class I and class II types were obtained from metadata supplied by the sample provider rather than from assay-based typing. Beyond this particular receptor, the publication reports: How much clinical and demographic metadata was included differed by source and by participant, and the metadata was provided uncurated.

TCRbeta CDR3 regions were amplified from genomic DNA using the immunoSEQ Assay, a bias-controlled multiplex PCR. Per the authors' processing: Nucleated cell counts per sample were estimated from amplification of reference gene primers within the assay. To quantify the absolute abundance of each unique TCRbeta CDR3 rearrangement, sequence reads were collapsed and filtered. For each sample, productive Simpson clonality was calculated by taking the square root of Simpson's diversity index across productive rearrangements. The immuneACCESS repertoire file appears here via TCRdb, limited to in-frame rearrangements. These files lack a portion of the clones; in checked studies, under half of the deficit traces to unresolved V genes, and the cause of the others is not known. The V and J calls and the clone size are those of that table, but D and trimming were determined from the DNA. Counted in this sample were over 85,000 clones; roughly 84% of them appeared once. The ten biggest clones cover roughly an eighth of the sample.

Recombination linked TRBV7-6 to TRBJ2-1; TRBD2 fits 7 bases in the junction. The TCR originated in a human donor in a cohort sampled during active COVID-19. The sequenced material came from peripheral blood. The nucleotide sequence is TGTGCCAGCAGCGTGAGCGGGAACACCTACAATGAGCAGTTCTTC. The resulting protein is CASSVSGNTYNEQFF.